The 2 T cell receptor beta chains given below trace back to one sample, sequenced in a study of blood T cell repertoires in COVID-19. TCRdb's table, derived via immunoSEQ multiplex PCR, lists solely in-frame clones and lacks some. This table has more than 350,000 clones, around 87% appearing once. The sequenced material came from peripheral blood. These receptors came from a woman aged 25 to 39 with COVID-19, enrolled during active disease.

The chain combines TRBV11-2 with TRBJ2-7, with TRBD2 identical over 8 bases. Germline lookup yields CDR1 SGHAT and CDR2 FQNNGV. Trimming took 5 bases from V and 2 from J; bases not matched to a gene: 17. The CDR3 spans 18 residues. DNA for the CDR3: TGTGCCAGCAGCCCCATTGGACGATTAGCGGGATTTCCCTACGAGCAGTACTTC. Protein product: CASSPIGRLAGFPYEQYF.

The rearrangement links TRBV6-5 to TRBJ1-4; D is uncertain. The CDR3 length is 13 residues. The V and J ends lost 5 bases and 8 bases respectively, with 12 bases between them. Germline CDR1 and CDR2: MNHEY and SVGAGI. The CDR3 spells CASSLQTGEKLFF. The CDR3 region has the DNA TGTGCCAGCAGTCTTCAAACGGGGGAAAAACTGTTTTTT.